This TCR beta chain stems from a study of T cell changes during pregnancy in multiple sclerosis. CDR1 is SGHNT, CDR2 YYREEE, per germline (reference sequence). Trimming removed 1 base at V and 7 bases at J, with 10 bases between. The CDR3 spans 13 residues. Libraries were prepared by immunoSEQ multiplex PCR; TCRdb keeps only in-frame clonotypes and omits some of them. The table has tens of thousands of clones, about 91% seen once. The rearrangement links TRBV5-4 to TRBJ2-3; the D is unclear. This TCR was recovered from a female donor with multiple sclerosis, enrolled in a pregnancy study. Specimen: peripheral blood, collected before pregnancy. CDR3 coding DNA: TGTGCCAGCAGCTTGATGTCCTCGTATACGCAGTATTTT. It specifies CASSLMSSYTQYF.